These 9 T cell receptor beta chains originate from one sample sequenced in a study of identical twins. TCRdb passed the 5' RACE reads through MiXCR, listing each CDR3 protein once. The sample holds 1.5 million or so distinct CDR3 sequences; around 29% are singletons and the top ten take about 0.27%. Sequenced input: cord blood. The receptors were sampled from a newborn girl in good health.

This clonotype was counted at least ten times. The CDR3 DNA sequence: TGCAGTGCTACAGGGGGCTCCTACAATGAGCAGTTCTTC. It is translated as CSATGGSYNEQFF. The J gene is TRBJ2-1, the V gene TRBV20-1, with 7 bases matching TRBD1. This CDR3 is built from 13 residues. Germline V gene lookup returns CDR1 DFQATT and CDR2 SNEGSKA (reference sequence). V gave up 4 bases and J gave up 0 bases; unmatched junction bases: 0.

A note on this clonotype: One junction end does not reproduce the germline sequence, and a read error may be involved. This chain links TRBV7-7 with TRBJ2-5; tentative D call: TRBD2 (5 bases). Germline-derived CDR1 and CDR2 are SSHAT and FNYEAQ (reference sequence). The CDR3 spans 13 residues. The CDR3 here is CASRWASCDEQYF. CDR3 sequence (DNA): TGTGCTAGCAGGTGGGCTAGCTGTGATGAGCAGTACTTC.

This clonotype has a handful of counts. This chain links TRBV9 with TRBJ2-7; tentatively, D is TRBD1 or TRBD2 (6 bases each). CDR1 and CDR2 (germline): SGDLS, YYNGEE. This CDR3 has 15 amino acids. The V end lost 3 bases, the J end lost 0 bases, and 13 bases lay between the germline ends. For the CDR3, the DNA is TGTGCCAGCAGCGCCGTGGGGGGCTTCTCCTACGAGCAGTACTTC. Translated: CASSAVGGFSYEQYF.

This clonotype was found a few times. The rearrangement joins TRBV18 to TRBJ1-5; 7 bases line up with TRBD1. With 2 bases clipped from V and 10 bases from J, the junction kept 11 bases outside the gene matches. From germline, CDR1 is KGHSH and CDR2 LQKENI. The CDR3 covers 15 residues. The CDR3 protein is CASSPGYTGEGPQHF. For the CDR3, the DNA is TGTGCCAGCTCACCAGGTTATACAGGGGAGGGACCCCAGCATTTT.

This clonotype has at least ten counts. The genes are TRBV29-1 and TRBJ2-3; D unresolved. CDR3 length: 13 amino acids. The V gene lost 0 bases and the J gene lost 0 bases, with 4 bases spanning the gap. Germline CDR1 reads SQVTM; CDR2 reads ANQGSEA. The CDR3 coding sequence is TGCAGCGTTGAAGAGGCCAGCACAGATACGCAGTATTTT. Protein: CSVEEASTDTQYF.

The J gene is TRBJ2-1, the V gene TRBV20-1; TRBD1 might be the D (5 bases). The germline CDR1 and CDR2 sequences are DFQATT and SNEGSKA (reference sequence). This CDR3 is built from 15 residues. V was trimmed by 3 bases and J by 0 bases, leaving 12 bases between them. The CDR3 loop is CSASHARASYNEQFF. CDR3 DNA sequence: TGCAGTGCTAGTCACGCCAGGGCCTCCTACAATGAGCAGTTCTTC.

The V gene is TRBV29-1, the J gene TRBJ1-1; possibly TRBD1 for D (5 bases). Germline assignment: CDR1 SQVTM and CDR2 ANQGSEA. V lost 5 bases and J lost 4, with 11 bases in between. The CDR3 totals 12 residues. CDR3 nucleotides: TGCAGCGTTTCCCGCGGGACCACTGAAGCTTTCTTT. Protein product: CSVSRGTTEAFF.

This clonotype was seen only a few times. J is TRBJ1-2 and V is TRBV7-9; 8 positions match TRBD1. Germline assignment: CDR1 SEHNR and CDR2 FQNEAQ (reference sequence). Unmatched junction bases numbered 6, after V lost 5 bases and J lost 4 bases. This CDR3 region has 14 residues. DNA of the CDR3: TGTGCCAGCAGCCCTAGGGGACAGGCCTATGGCTACACCTTC. Its protein is CASSPRGQAYGYTF.

The V gene is TRBV2, the J gene TRBJ2-3; no clear D gene. The CDR3 runs to 15 residues. Per germline, CDR1 SNHLY and CDR2 FYNNEI. V was clipped by 6 bases and J by 6 bases, with 19 bases between them. CDR3: CASRKTGLARDTQYF. CDR3 nucleotides: TGTGCCAGCAGGAAAACGGGCCTCGCGAGGGATACGCAGTATTTT. Together with reference TRBV2 and TRBJ2-3, the CDR3 gives the full variable domain: EPEVTQTPSHQVTQMGQEVILRCVPISNHLYFYWYRQILGQKVEFLVSFYNNEISEKSEIFDDQFSVERPDGSNFTLKIRSTKLEDSAMYFCASRKTGLARDTQYFGPGTRLTVL.